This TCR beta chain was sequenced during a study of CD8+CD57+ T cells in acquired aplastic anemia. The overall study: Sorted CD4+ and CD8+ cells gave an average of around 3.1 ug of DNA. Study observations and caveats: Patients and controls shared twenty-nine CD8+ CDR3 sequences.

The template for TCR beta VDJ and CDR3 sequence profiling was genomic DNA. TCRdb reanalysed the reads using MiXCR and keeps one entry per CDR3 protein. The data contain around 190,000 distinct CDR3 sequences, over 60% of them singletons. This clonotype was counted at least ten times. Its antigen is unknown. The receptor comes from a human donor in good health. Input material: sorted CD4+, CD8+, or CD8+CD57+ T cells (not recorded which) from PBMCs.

CDR3 protein: CSASAGTGTNQPQHF. Written as DNA, the CDR3 is TGCAGTGCTAGTGCCGGGACAGGTACTAATCAGCCCCAGCATTTT. The V gene is TRBV20-1, the J gene TRBJ1-5; 8 bases line up with TRBD1. The CDR3 runs to 15 residues. V lost 3 bases and J lost 4; bases outside the gene matches: 8. In germline, CDR1 is DFQATT, CDR2 SNEGSKA (reference sequence).